This TCR beta chain was recorded in a study of regulatory T cells in long-lasting Graves disease. TCR beta libraries were built with iRepertoire HTBI primers and Arm-PCR of CDR3 regions. TCRdb re-derived calls from the multiplex PCR reads in MiXCR, one entry per CDR3 protein. The data show some 500,000 distinct CDR3 sequences, approximately 12% seen once. Time point defined: newly diagnosed GD, antithyroid drugs for less than 3 months. From RNA extracted from PBMCs, the TCR library was made. This clonotype was recorded a few times. CDR1 and CDR2 from the germline V gene are LNHDA and SQIVND (reference sequence). Trimming shortened V by 5 bases and J by 2 bases, and 15 bases separated the two germline ends. This CDR3 is built from 16 residues. These sequences were also reported in another study, on T cells in Graves' hyperthyroidism and ophthalmopathy.

Specimen: peripheral blood mononuclear cells (PBMCs), collected at new diagnosis, from a patient treated with antithyroid drugs. V and J are TRBV19 and TRBJ2-2; no reliable D call. The source of this sequence is a man aged 25 to 40 with Graves disease. The CDR3 protein is CASSPHQFRNTGELFF. In nucleotides, the CDR3 is TGTGCCAGTAGTCCCCACCAATTCCGAAACACCGGGGAGCTGTTTTTT. Filled out from reference TRBV19 and TRBJ2-2, the complete variable domain reads DGGITQSPKYLFRKEGQNVTLSCEQNLNHDAMYWYRQDPGQGLRLIYYSQIVNDFQKGDIAEGYSVSREKKESFPLTVTSAQKNPTAFYLCASSPHQFRNTGELFFGEGSRLTVL.